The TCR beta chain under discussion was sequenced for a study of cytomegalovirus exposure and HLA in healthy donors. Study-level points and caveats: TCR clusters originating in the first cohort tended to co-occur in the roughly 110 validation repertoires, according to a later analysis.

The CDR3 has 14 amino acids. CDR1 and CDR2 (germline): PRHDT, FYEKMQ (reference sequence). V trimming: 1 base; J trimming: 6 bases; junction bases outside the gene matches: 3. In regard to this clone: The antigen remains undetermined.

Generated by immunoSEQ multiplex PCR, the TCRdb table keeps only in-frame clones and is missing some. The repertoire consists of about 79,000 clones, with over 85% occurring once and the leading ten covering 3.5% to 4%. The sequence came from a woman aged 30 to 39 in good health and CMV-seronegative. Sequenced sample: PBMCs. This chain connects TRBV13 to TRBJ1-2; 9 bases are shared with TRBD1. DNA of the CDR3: TGTGCCAGCAGCTTAGTGCGGACAGGGGATGGCTACACCTTC. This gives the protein CASSLVRTGDGYTF.